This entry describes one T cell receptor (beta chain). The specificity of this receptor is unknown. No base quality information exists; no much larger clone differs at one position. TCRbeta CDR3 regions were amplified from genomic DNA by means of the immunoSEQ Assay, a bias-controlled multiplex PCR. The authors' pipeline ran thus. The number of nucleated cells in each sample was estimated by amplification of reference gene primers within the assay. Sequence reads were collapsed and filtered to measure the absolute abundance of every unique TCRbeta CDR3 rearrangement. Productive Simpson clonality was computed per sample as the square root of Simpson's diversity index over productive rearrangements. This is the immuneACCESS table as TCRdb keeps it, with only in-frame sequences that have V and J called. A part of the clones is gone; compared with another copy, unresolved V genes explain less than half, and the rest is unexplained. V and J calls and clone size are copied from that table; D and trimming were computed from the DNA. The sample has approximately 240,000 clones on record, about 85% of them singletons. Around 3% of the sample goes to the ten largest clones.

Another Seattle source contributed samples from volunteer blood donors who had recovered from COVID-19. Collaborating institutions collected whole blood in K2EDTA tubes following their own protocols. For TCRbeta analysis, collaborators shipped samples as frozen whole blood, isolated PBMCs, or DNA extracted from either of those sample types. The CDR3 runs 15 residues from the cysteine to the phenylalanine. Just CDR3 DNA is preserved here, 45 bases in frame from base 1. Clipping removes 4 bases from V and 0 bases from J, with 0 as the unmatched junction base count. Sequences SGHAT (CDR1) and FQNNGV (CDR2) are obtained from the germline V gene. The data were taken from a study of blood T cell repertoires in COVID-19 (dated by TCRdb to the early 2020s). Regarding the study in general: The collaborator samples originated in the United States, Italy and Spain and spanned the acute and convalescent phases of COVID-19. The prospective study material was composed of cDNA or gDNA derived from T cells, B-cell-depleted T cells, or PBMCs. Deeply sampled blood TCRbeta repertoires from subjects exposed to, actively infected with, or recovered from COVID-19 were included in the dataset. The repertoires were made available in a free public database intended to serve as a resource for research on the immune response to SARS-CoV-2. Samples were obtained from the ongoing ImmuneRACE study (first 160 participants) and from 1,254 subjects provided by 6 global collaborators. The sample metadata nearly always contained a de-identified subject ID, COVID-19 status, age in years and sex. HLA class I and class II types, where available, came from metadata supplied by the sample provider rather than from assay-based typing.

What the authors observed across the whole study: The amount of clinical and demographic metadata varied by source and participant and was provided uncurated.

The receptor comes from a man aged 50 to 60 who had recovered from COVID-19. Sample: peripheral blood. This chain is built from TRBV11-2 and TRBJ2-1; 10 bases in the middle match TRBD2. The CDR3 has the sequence CASSSSGSSYNEQFF. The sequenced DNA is TGTGCCAGCAGCTCTAGCGGGAGCTCCTACAATGAGCAGTTCTTC.